This is a list of T cell receptor beta chains from one sample in a study of CD8 T cells in Susac syndrome. A single record per CDR3 protein comes from TCRdb applying MiXCR to the immunoSEQ multiplex PCR reads. The data hold about 430,000 distinct CDR3 sequences, with approximately 85% observed a single time. What was sequenced was CD8+ T cells from PBMCs. The receptors shown here come from a human donor with multiple sclerosis. Each CDR3 is given with its conserved first and last residue. D genes are given only for firm matches. Clone size is not always given. Where it is, it says once, few, many or a class for expanded clones.

>-|-|TRBJ1-1|TRBV7-4
TGTGCCAGCAGCTTAGTGGACCACCCGGGGATACTCACTGAAGCTTTCTTT
CASSLVDHPGILTEAFF
>-|-|TRBJ1-2|TRBV27
TGTGCCAGCAGTTTTAGCCGGGTGCATGGCTACACCTTC
CASSFSRVHGYTF
>-|-|TRBJ1-1|TRBV7-9
TGTGCCAGCAGCTCCTCAGGGATTCGGGAACATTACATGAACACTGAAGCTTTCTTT
CASSSSGIREHYMNTEAFF
>-|-|TRBJ2-1|TRBV27
TGTGCCAGCACCCTCCCGGGGAACAATGAGCAGTTCTTC
CASTLPGNNEQFF
>-|-|TRBJ2-7|TRBV6-1
TGTGCCAGCAGCTCCTATTCGGGAGTAGGGTACTTC
CASSSYSGVGYF
>-|-|TRBJ1-5|TRBV27
TGTGCCAGCAGTTTCGGTCAGACTAATCAGCCCCAGCATTTT
CASSFGQTNQPQHF
>-|TRBD1|TRBJ2-1|TRBV7-6
TGTGCCAGCAGCTTGGGACAGGCCCACAATGAGCAGTTCTTC
CASSLGQAHNEQFF
>-|TRBD1|TRBJ2-7|TRBV30
TGTGCCTGGAGCCCGGGACAGGGGGCGGGCGAGCAGTACTTC
CAWSPGQGAGEQYF
>-|-|TRBJ2-7|TRBV7-9
TGTGCCAGCCGAGCCGGGGCGGGGCTTAGGGAGCAGTACTTC
CASRAGAGLREQYF
>-|-|TRBJ1-1|TRBV2
TGTGCCAGCAAACCCGGGACCCTGGAGGCTTTCTTT
CASKPGTLEAFF
>-|-|TRBJ1-4|TRBV19
TGTGCCAGTAGTCCGAGCGGGTTTTCGACTAATGAAAAACTGTTTTTT
CASSPSGFSTNEKLFF
>-|-|TRBJ2-2|TRBV5-5
TGTGCCAGCAGCTCATCGGGACAAGTAAACACCGGGGAGCTGTTTTTT
CASSSSGQVNTGELFF
>-|-|TRBJ1-1|TRBV15
TGTGCCACCAGCAGAGAGGGTTGGGGGAACACTGAAGCTTTCTTT
CATSREGWGNTEAFF
>-|TRBD2|TRBJ2-1|TRBV19
TGTGCCAGTTTAGGACTAGCGGGAGGTGGCCCCGGGGATGAGCAGTTCTTC
CASLGLAGGGPGDEQFF
>-|-|TRBJ1-6|TRBV27
TGTGCCAGCAGTGACTCCTATAATTCACCCCTCCACTTT
CASSDSYNSPLHF
>-|-|TRBJ1-1|TRBV18
TGTGCCAGCTCATGGGAGAGGACTGAAGCTTTCTTT
CASSWERTEAFF
>-|TRBD2|TRBJ2-1|TRBV12-3/TRBV12-4
TGTGCCAGCAGTTCACCGGGACTAGCGGGAGTAGGCTACAATGAGCAGTTCTTC
CASSSPGLAGVGYNEQFF
>-|-|TRBJ2-7|TRBV6-5
TGTGCCAGCAGTTACGGGCACGAGCAGTACTTC
CASSYGHEQYF
>-|TRBD1|TRBJ1-1|TRBV27
TGTGCCAGCAGCCCAGTCCCGACAGGGGTTAACACTGAAGCTTTCTTT
CASSPVPTGVNTEAFF
>-|TRBD1|TRBJ2-7|TRBV15
TGTGCCACGAAGGGACAGGGGAGCTACGAGCAGTACTTC
CATKGQGSYEQYF
>-|TRBD1|TRBJ1-4|TRBV7-9
TGTGCCAGCAGCTTAGTTGGGACAGGGGAAGAAAAACTGTTTTTT
CASSLVGTGEEKLFF
>-|-|TRBJ1-2|TRBV5-1
TGCGCCAGCTCTCCCCCTCCAGGGGAAACAGGGCCTACTGGGGGCTACACCTTC
CASSPPPGETGPTGGYTF
>-|-|TRBJ1-2|TRBV7-6
TGTGCCAGCAGCTTAGGGAGAAGGAGCTATGGCTACACCTTC
CASSLGRRSYGYTF
>-|-|TRBJ2-1|TRBV30
TGTGCCTGGGCAACTACCTCTCGGGAGCAGTTCTTC
CAWATTSREQFF
>-|TRBD1|TRBJ2-1|TRBV25-1
TGTGCCAGCAGTGAAGAGGAAGGACAGGGGGTCCATGAGCAGTTCTTC
CASSEEEGQGVHEQFF
>-|-|TRBJ1-1|TRBV15
TGTGCCACCAGCAGAGGGGCGACAGAGATGAACACTGAAGCTTTCTTT
CATSRGATEMNTEAFF
>few|-|TRBJ2-7|TRBV11-2
TGTGCCAGCAGCTCATTCGCGGGGAGGTCCTACGAGCAGTACTTC
CASSSFAGRSYEQYF
>-|-|TRBJ2-2|TRBV4-1
TGCGCCAGCAGCCAAGCGGGGTCGGACGGGGAGCTGTTTTTT
CASSQAGSDGELFF
>-|-|TRBJ2-7|TRBV29-1
TGCAGCGTCGTCAATGGGGACGACTCCTACGAGCAGTACTTC
CSVVNGDDSYEQYF
>-|TRBD2|TRBJ2-3|TRBV4-1
TGCGCCAGCAGCCAAGATCCTCGGGGGTCGGGGGGTCTGGATACGCAGTATTTT
CASSQDPRGSGGLDTQYF
>-|TRBD1|TRBJ2-7|TRBV6-5
TGTGCCAGCAGTTACTCGACACCGGGACAGGGGAACGAGCAGTACTTC
CASSYSTPGQGNEQYF
>-|-|TRBJ2-7|TRBV27
TGTGCCAGCAGTCCCAACCCCGGTCGGTCCTACGAGCAGTACTTC
CASSPNPGRSYEQYF
>-|TRBD2|TRBJ2-2|TRBV28
TGTGCCAGCAGTTTATGGGCAGAGCGGGAGGGCATGAACACCGGGGAGCTGTTTTTT
CASSLWAEREGMNTGELFF
>-|-|TRBJ2-2|TRBV4-1
TGCGCCAGCAGCCGTGTACAGAACACCGGGGAGCTGTTTTTT
CASSRVQNTGELFF
>few|TRBD2|TRBJ2-7|TRBV2
TGTGCCAGCAGTGAAACCGGGGGGACCTACGAGCAGTACTTC
CASSETGGTYEQYF
>-|-|TRBJ2-1|TRBV5-1
TGCGCCAGCAGCTTGGGAGAACTCAATGAGCAGTTCTTC
CASSLGELNEQFF
>once|TRBD2|TRBJ2-1|TRBV7-9
TGTGCCAGCAGCCCGGCTAGCGGGTACAAGAATGAGCAGTTCTTC
CASSPASGYKNEQFF
>-|-|TRBJ1-1|TRBV12-3/TRBV12-4
TGTGCCAGCAGTTTAGAAGACAGGTCGTACCCCGACACTGAAGCTTTCTTT
CASSLEDRSYPDTEAFF
>-|-|TRBJ1-2|TRBV9
TGTGCCAGCAGCGCCGCCCCCCTCTATGGCTACACCTTC
CASSAAPLYGYTF
>-|TRBD2|TRBJ2-1|TRBV18
TGTGCCAGCTCCTATTTGGCGACTAGCTCGGATGAGCAGTTCTTC
CASSYLATSSDEQFF
>-|-|TRBJ1-4|TRBV5-1
TGCGCCAGCGGAGGGGACTTCCCGTCTGAAAAACTGTTTTTT
CASGGDFPSEKLFF
>-|TRBD1|TRBJ1-1|TRBV28
TGTGCCACCCGGGACAGGTGGACTGAAGCTTTCTTT
CATRDRWTEAFF
>-|-|TRBJ2-3|TRBV4-1
TGCGCCAGCAGCCAAGAAGGGGATACGCAGTATTTT
CASSQEGDTQYF
>-|-|TRBJ2-3|TRBV27
TGTGCCAGCAGTTTGGACAGCATTAGCACAGATACGCAGTATTTT
CASSLDSISTDTQYF
>-|-|TRBJ2-7|TRBV30
TGTGCCTATCGGGACGGGCTCTACGAGCAGTACTTC
CAYRDGLYEQYF
>-|TRBD1|TRBJ1-1|TRBV6-5
TGTGCCAGCAGGGGACAGGGATGGACTGAAGCTTTCTTT
CASRGQGWTEAFF
>-|TRBD2|TRBJ2-3|TRBV6-5
TGTGCCAGCAGTTACTCGACTAGCGGGGGGAACACAGATACGCAGTATTTT
CASSYSTSGGNTDTQYF
>few|-|TRBJ2-4|TRBV3-1
TGTGCCAGCAGCCATACCGGGGTAGAGGAACACATTCAGTACTTC
CASSHTGVEEHIQYF
>-|-|TRBJ2-2|TRBV19
TGTGCCAGTAGCTATGCCTCCGCAGGGGAGCTGTTTTTT
CASSYASAGELFF
>-|-|TRBJ2-5|TRBV5-6
TGTGCCAGCAGCTTGGTCCAGCAAGAGACCCAGTACTTC
CASSLVQQETQYF
>-|-|TRBJ2-7|TRBV27
TGTGCCAGCAGTTTAAGTACGCACCACGAGCAGTACTTC
CASSLSTHHEQYF
>-|-|TRBJ2-2|TRBV30
TGTGCCTGGAGCCATACCGGGGAGCTGTTTTTT
CAWSHTGELFF
>-|-|TRBJ1-1|TRBV12-3/TRBV12-4
TGTGCCAGCAGTCCCATTGGGGTCTTAAACACTGAAGCTTTCTTT
CASSPIGVLNTEAFF